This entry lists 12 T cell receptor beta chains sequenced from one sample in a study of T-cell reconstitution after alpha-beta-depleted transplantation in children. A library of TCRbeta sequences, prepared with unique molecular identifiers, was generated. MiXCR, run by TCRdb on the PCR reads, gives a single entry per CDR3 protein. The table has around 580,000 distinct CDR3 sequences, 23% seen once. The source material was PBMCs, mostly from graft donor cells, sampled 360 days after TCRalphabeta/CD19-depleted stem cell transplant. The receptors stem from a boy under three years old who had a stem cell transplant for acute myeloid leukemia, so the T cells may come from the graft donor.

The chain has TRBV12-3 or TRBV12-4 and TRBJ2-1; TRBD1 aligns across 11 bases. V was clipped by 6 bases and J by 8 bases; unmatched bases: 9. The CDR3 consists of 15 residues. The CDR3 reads CASRGQGGGFDEQFF. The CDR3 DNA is TGTGCCAGCAGGGGACAGGGGGGTGGTTTCGATGAGCAGTTCTTC.

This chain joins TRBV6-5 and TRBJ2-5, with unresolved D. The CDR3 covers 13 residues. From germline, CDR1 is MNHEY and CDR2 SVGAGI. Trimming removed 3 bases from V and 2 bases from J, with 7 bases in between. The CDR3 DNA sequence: TGTGCCAGCAGTTATCAGTATCAAGAGACCCAGTACTTC. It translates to CASSYQYQETQYF.

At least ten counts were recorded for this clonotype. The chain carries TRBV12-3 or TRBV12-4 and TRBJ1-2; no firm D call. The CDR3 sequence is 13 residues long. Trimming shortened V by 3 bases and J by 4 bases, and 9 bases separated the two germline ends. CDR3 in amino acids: CASSFSDVYGYTF. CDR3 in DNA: TGTGCCAGCAGTTTTTCCGACGTCTATGGCTACACCTTC.

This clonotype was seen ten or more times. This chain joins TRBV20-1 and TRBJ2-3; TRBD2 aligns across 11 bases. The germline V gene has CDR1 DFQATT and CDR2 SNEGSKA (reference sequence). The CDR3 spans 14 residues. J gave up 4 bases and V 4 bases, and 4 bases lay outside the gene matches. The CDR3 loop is CSAISGGGADTQYF. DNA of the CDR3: TGCAGTGCTATTAGCGGGGGGGGAGCAGATACGCAGTATTTT.

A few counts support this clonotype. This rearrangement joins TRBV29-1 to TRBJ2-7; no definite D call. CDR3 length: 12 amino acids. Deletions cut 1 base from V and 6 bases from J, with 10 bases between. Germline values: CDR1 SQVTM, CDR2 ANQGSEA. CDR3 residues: CSVEVTSLEQYF. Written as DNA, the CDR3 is TGCAGCGTTGAAGTCACCAGTCTCGAGCAGTACTTC.

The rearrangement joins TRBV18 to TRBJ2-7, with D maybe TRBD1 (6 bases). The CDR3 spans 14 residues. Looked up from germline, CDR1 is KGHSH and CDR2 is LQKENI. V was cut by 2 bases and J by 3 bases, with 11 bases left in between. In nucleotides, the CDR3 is TGTGCCAGCTCACCAATCAGGGGAGACTACGAGCAGTACTTC. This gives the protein CASSPIRGDYEQYF.

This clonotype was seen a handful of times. CDR3 DNA: TGCGCCAGCAGCCCGCAACGGACAGTTGAAGCTTTCTTT. Protein sequence: CASSPQRTVEAFF. J is TRBJ1-1 and V is TRBV4-3; D might be TRBD1 (6 bases). Trimming stripped 4 bases from V and 7 bases from J, with 13 bases between. The germline CDR1 and CDR2 sequences are LGHNA and YSLEER. This CDR3 contains 13 residues.

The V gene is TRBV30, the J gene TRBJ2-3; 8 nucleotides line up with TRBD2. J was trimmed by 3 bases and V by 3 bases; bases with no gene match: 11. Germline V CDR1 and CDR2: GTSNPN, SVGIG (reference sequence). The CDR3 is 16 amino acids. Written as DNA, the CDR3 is TGTGCCTGGAGCGGGGGGGCATCATTGAGGACAGATACGCAGTATTTT. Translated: CAWSGGASLRTDTQYF. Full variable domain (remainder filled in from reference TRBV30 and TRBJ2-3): SQTIHQWPATLVQPVGSPLSLECTVEGTSNPNLYWYRQAAGRGLQLLFYSVGIGQISSEVPQNLSASRPQDRQFILSSKKLLLSDSGFYLCAWSGGASLRTDTQYFGPGTRLTVL.

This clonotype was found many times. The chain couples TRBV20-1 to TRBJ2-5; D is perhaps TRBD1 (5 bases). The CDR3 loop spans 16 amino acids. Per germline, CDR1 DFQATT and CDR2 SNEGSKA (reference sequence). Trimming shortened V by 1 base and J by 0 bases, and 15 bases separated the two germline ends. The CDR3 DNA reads TGCAGTGCTAGAGTTCATGGGGCAGGGAACCAAGAGACCCAGTACTTC. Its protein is CSARVHGAGNQETQYF.

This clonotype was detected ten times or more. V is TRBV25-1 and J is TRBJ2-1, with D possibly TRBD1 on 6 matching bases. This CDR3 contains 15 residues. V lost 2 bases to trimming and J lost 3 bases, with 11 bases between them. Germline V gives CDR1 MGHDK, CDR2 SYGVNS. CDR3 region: CASSEHRQVYNEQFF. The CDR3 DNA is TGTGCCAGCAGTGAACACAGACAGGTCTACAATGAGCAGTTCTTC.

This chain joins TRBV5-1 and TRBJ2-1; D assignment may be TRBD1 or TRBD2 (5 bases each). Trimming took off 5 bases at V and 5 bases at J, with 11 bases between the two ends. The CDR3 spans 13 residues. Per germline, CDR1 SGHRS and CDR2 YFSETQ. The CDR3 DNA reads TGCGCCAGCAGTCATGGGGGTGACAATGAGCAGTTCTTC. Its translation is CASSHGGDNEQFF.

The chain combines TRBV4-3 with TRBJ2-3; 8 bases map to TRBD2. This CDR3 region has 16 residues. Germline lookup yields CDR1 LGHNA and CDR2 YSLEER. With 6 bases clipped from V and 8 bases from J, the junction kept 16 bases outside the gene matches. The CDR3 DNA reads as TGCGCCAGCAGTCCCCGGGCCAGCGGGGGCCTAACTACGCAGTATTTT. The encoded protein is CASSPRASGGLTTQYF.